The clone carrying this TCR beta chain was detected once. The sample comes from a study of shared clonotypes between healthy human individuals. Measured with immunoSEQ multiplex PCR; TCRdb has only the in-frame clones, and not every one. Altogether about 560,000 clones are present, around three quarters being singletons, with the ten largest covering around 13%. Germline V gives CDR1 MDHEN, CDR2 SYDVKM. Deletions cut 6 bases from V and 4 bases from J, with 10 bases between. The CDR3 totals 12 residues. The chain joins TRBV28 to TRBJ2-7; a weak D match, TRBD2 (6 bases). This TCR came from a woman aged 40 to 50 in good health. Some clones in this sample may be carry-over from other donors' samples. Sequenced: PBMCs. This CDR3 reads CASSPGRYEQYF. In nucleotides, the CDR3 is TGTGCCAGCAGCCCGGGGAGGTACGAGCAGTACTTC.